A selection of T cell receptor beta chains follows, all from one sample in a study of shared clonotypes between healthy human individuals. The protocol was immunoSEQ multiplex PCR, while the TCRdb copy is restricted to in-frame clones and leaves out a portion. The sample carries a few million clones, approximately 95% recorded once. The sequenced sample consisted of naive CD4+ T cells from PBMCs. The receptor source for this set is a young man in good health. Some clones in this sample may be carry-over from other donors' samples. Both conserved end residues are part of each CDR3. Fields, in order: CDR3 protein, CDR3 DNA, V gene, clone size, J gene, D gene. The D gene is left open where the match is weak. Where a row states a size, it is once, few, many or the class of an expanded clone; other rows omit it.

cdr3_aa: CSVGRDSGNTIYF
cdr3_nt: TGCAGCGTTGGGAGGGACTCTGGAAACACCATATATTTT
v_call: TRBV29-1
clone_size: -
j_call: TRBJ1-3
d_call: -

cdr3_aa: CASSRGRGGYTF
cdr3_nt: TGTGCCAGCAGCCGCGGTCGCGGTGGCTACACCTTC
v_call: TRBV14
clone_size: -
j_call: TRBJ1-2
d_call: -

cdr3_aa: CASSFRGQGNTIYF
cdr3_nt: TGTGCCAGCAGTTTTCGGGGGCAAGGAAACACCATATATTTT
v_call: TRBV27
clone_size: -
j_call: TRBJ1-3
d_call: -

cdr3_aa: CATGILAGPQGGELFF
cdr3_nt: TGTGCCACCGGGATCTTAGCGGGCCCTCAGGGTGGGGAGCTGTTTTTT
v_call: TRBV15
clone_size: -
j_call: TRBJ2-2
d_call: TRBD2

cdr3_aa: CASSQRPLALGTDTQYF
cdr3_nt: TGCGCCAGCAGCCAGCGGCCGCTAGCACTCGGCACAGATACGCAGTATTTT
v_call: TRBV4-1
clone_size: -
j_call: TRBJ2-3
d_call: -

cdr3_aa: CASSLAGSNQPQHF
cdr3_nt: TGCGCCAGCAGCTTGGCCGGTAGCAATCAGCCCCAGCATTTT
v_call: TRBV5-1
clone_size: -
j_call: TRBJ1-5
d_call: -

cdr3_aa: CASSARDRESYEQYF
cdr3_nt: TGCGCCAGCAGCGCCCGGGACAGAGAATCCTACGAGCAGTACTTC
v_call: TRBV5-1
clone_size: -
j_call: TRBJ2-7
d_call: TRBD1

cdr3_aa: CACGGNQPQHF
cdr3_nt: TGTGCCTGCGGAGGCAATCAGCCCCAGCATTTT
v_call: TRBV30
clone_size: few
j_call: TRBJ1-5
d_call: -

cdr3_aa: CASSPGSGSSYEQYF
cdr3_nt: TGTGCCAGCTCACCAGGAAGCGGGAGTTCCTACGAGCAGTACTTC
v_call: TRBV18
clone_size: -
j_call: TRBJ2-7
d_call: TRBD2

cdr3_aa: CASRKGALGPEKLFF
cdr3_nt: TGCGCCAGCCGGAAGGGGGCCCTCGGGCCCGAAAAACTGTTTTTT
v_call: TRBV5-1
clone_size: -
j_call: TRBJ1-4
d_call: TRBD1

cdr3_aa: CASTRDRGLFGGYTF
cdr3_nt: TGTGCCAGCACCCGGGACAGGGGTTTATTCGGCGGCTACACCTTC
v_call: TRBV9
clone_size: -
j_call: TRBJ1-2
d_call: TRBD1

cdr3_aa: CASGDSQGGEEKLFF
cdr3_nt: TGTGCCAGCGGGGATTCACAGGGGGGAGAAGAAAAACTGTTTTTT
v_call: TRBV28
clone_size: -
j_call: TRBJ1-4
d_call: TRBD1

cdr3_aa: CASSPRSGAGPETQYF
cdr3_nt: TGTGCCAGCAGCCCCCGCTCCGGGGCCGGACCAGAGACCCAGTACTTC
v_call: TRBV7-9
clone_size: -
j_call: TRBJ2-5
d_call: -

cdr3_aa: CASSLNSKETQYF
cdr3_nt: TGTGCCAGCAGCTTAAACAGCAAGGAGACCCAGTACTTC
v_call: TRBV11-3
clone_size: -
j_call: TRBJ2-5
d_call: -

cdr3_aa: CASSVGPSGDYEQYF
cdr3_nt: TGTGCCAGCAGCGTAGGGCCTAGCGGAGACTACGAGCAGTACTTC
v_call: TRBV9
clone_size: -
j_call: TRBJ2-7
d_call: TRBD2

cdr3_aa: CASSVGDRQETQYF
cdr3_nt: TGTGCCAGCAGCGTAGGCGACAGACAAGAGACCCAGTACTTC
v_call: TRBV9
clone_size: -
j_call: TRBJ2-5
d_call: -

cdr3_aa: CASSIVLAGLYNEQFF
cdr3_nt: TGTGCCAGTAGTATTGTCCTAGCGGGGCTCTACAATGAGCAGTTCTTC
v_call: TRBV19
clone_size: -
j_call: TRBJ2-1
d_call: TRBD2

cdr3_aa: CASQREGRWTGELFF
cdr3_nt: TGTGCCAGCCAGCGGGAGGGCCGTTGGACCGGGGAGCTGTTTTTT
v_call: TRBV6-1
clone_size: -
j_call: TRBJ2-2
d_call: TRBD2

cdr3_aa: CASRPDDRGLEQYF
cdr3_nt: TGTGCCAGCAGACCCGATGACAGGGGACTCGAGCAGTACTTC
v_call: TRBV6-1
clone_size: -
j_call: TRBJ2-7
d_call: TRBD1

cdr3_aa: CASSLNSLGRTQNYGYTF
cdr3_nt: TGTGCCAGCAGTCTCAACTCCCTCGGACGGACCCAGAACTATGGCTACACCTTC
v_call: TRBV28
clone_size: once
j_call: TRBJ1-2
d_call: -

cdr3_aa: CASSLELTGNEQFF
cdr3_nt: TGCGCCAGCAGCTTGGAGCTGACGGGGAATGAGCAGTTCTTC
v_call: TRBV5-1
clone_size: -
j_call: TRBJ2-1
d_call: -

cdr3_aa: CASSLSRQGTGYTF
cdr3_nt: TGTGCCAGCAGTTTGTCCAGACAGGGGACTGGCTACACCTTC
v_call: TRBV28
clone_size: -
j_call: TRBJ1-2
d_call: TRBD1

cdr3_aa: CASSTIAGGIYEQYF
cdr3_nt: TGTGCCAGCAGTACTATAGCGGGAGGGATCTACGAGCAGTACTTC
v_call: TRBV28
clone_size: -
j_call: TRBJ2-7
d_call: TRBD2

cdr3_aa: CASSPSRNNEQFF
cdr3_nt: TGTGCCAGCAGTCCTAGCCGCAACAATGAGCAGTTCTTC
v_call: TRBV28
clone_size: -
j_call: TRBJ2-1
d_call: -

cdr3_aa: CASSLISGHYGYTF
cdr3_nt: TGTGCCAGCAGCTTGATATCCGGACACTATGGCTACACCTTC
v_call: TRBV7-2
clone_size: -
j_call: TRBJ1-2
d_call: -

cdr3_aa: CASRRTGGTEAFF
cdr3_nt: TGTGCCAGCAGGCGTACAGGGGGCACTGAAGCTTTCTTT
v_call: TRBV28
clone_size: -
j_call: TRBJ1-1
d_call: TRBD1

cdr3_aa: CASSALAHEQYF
cdr3_nt: TGTGCCAGCAGTGCCCTTGCTCACGAGCAGTACTTC
v_call: TRBV28
clone_size: -
j_call: TRBJ2-7
d_call: -

cdr3_aa: CASSFGDPGAHEQFF
cdr3_nt: TGTGCCAGCAGCTTCGGGGACCCCGGGGCTCATGAGCAGTTCTTC
v_call: TRBV11-3
clone_size: -
j_call: TRBJ2-1
d_call: -

cdr3_aa: CASSEPGRLGTEAFF
cdr3_nt: TGTGCCAGCAGTGAACCCGGCCGACTTGGGACTGAAGCTTTCTTT
v_call: TRBV25-1
clone_size: -
j_call: TRBJ1-1
d_call: -

cdr3_aa: CASSPPAGDNEQFF
cdr3_nt: TGTGCCAGCAGTCCCCCGGCGGGCGACAATGAGCAGTTCTTC
v_call: TRBV11-2
clone_size: -
j_call: TRBJ2-1
d_call: -

cdr3_aa: CASGGGPRSGTDTQYF
cdr3_nt: TGTGCCAGCGGGGGGGGGCCCCGGAGTGGGACAGATACGCAGTATTTT
v_call: TRBV28
clone_size: -
j_call: TRBJ2-3
d_call: -

cdr3_aa: CASSYFSGGRNTIYF
cdr3_nt: TGTGCCAGCAGTTACTTCTCGGGGGGAAGAAACACCATATATTTT
v_call: TRBV6-5
clone_size: -
j_call: TRBJ1-3
d_call: -

cdr3_aa: CASSLAVGLAGRADTQYF
cdr3_nt: TGTGCCAGCAGCTTAGCGGTAGGACTAGCGGGAAGAGCAGATACGCAGTATTTT
v_call: TRBV11-1
clone_size: -
j_call: TRBJ2-3
d_call: TRBD2

cdr3_aa: CASSPLGRGSNDEQFF
cdr3_nt: TGTGCCAGCAGCCCCTTAGGGCGCGGGAGTAATGATGAGCAGTTCTTC
v_call: TRBV5-6
clone_size: -
j_call: TRBJ2-1
d_call: TRBD2

cdr3_aa: CASSPAGGPHEQYF
cdr3_nt: TGTGCCAGCTCACCAGCGGGAGGGCCCCACGAGCAGTACTTC
v_call: TRBV18
clone_size: -
j_call: TRBJ2-7
d_call: TRBD2

cdr3_aa: CASSRTGADNEQFF
cdr3_nt: TGTGCCAGCAGTCGGACAGGGGCGGACAATGAGCAGTTCTTC
v_call: TRBV6-4
clone_size: -
j_call: TRBJ2-1
d_call: TRBD1

cdr3_aa: CASSFGTARYEQYF
cdr3_nt: TGCGCCAGCAGCTTTGGGACGGCGAGGTACGAGCAGTACTTC
v_call: TRBV5-1
clone_size: -
j_call: TRBJ2-7
d_call: -

cdr3_aa: CASSAGTGIVTDTQYF
cdr3_nt: TGTGCCAGCAGCGCCGGGACAGGGATAGTCACAGATACGCAGTATTTT
v_call: TRBV7-9
clone_size: -
j_call: TRBJ2-3
d_call: TRBD1

cdr3_aa: CAISERGLTDTQYF
cdr3_nt: TGTGCCATCAGTGAGCGGGGGTTGACAGATACGCAGTATTTT
v_call: TRBV10-3
clone_size: -
j_call: TRBJ2-3
d_call: -

cdr3_aa: CASSSNRGSKYNEQFF
cdr3_nt: TGTGCCAGTAGTTCCAATAGGGGCAGTAAATACAATGAGCAGTTCTTC
v_call: TRBV19
clone_size: -
j_call: TRBJ2-1
d_call: -

cdr3_aa: CASRKGLLDTIYF
cdr3_nt: TGTGCCAGCCGTAAAGGGCTGCTGGACACCATATATTTT
v_call: TRBV28
clone_size: once
j_call: TRBJ1-3
d_call: -

cdr3_aa: CASSRDGYYEQYF
cdr3_nt: TGTGCCAGCAGCCGCGACGGCTACTACGAGCAGTACTTC
v_call: TRBV5-4
clone_size: -
j_call: TRBJ2-7
d_call: -

cdr3_aa: CASSPGTGPNTEAFF
cdr3_nt: TGTGCCAGCTCACCAGGGACCGGGCCGAACACTGAAGCTTTCTTT
v_call: TRBV18
clone_size: -
j_call: TRBJ1-1
d_call: -

cdr3_aa: CASSEFGRERSAFF
cdr3_nt: TGTGCCAGCAGTGAATTCGGCAGGGAGAGATCAGCTTTCTTT
v_call: TRBV6-1
clone_size: -
j_call: TRBJ1-1
d_call: -

cdr3_aa: CAWTLMSYNEQFF
cdr3_nt: TGTGCCTGGACTTTAATGTCCTACAATGAGCAGTTCTTC
v_call: TRBV30
clone_size: -
j_call: TRBJ2-1
d_call: -

cdr3_aa: CASRGTGLGFGGYTF
cdr3_nt: TGTGCCAGTAGGGGGACAGGCCTCGGCTTTGGAGGCTACACCTTC
v_call: TRBV19
clone_size: once
j_call: TRBJ1-2
d_call: TRBD1

cdr3_aa: CASSVARGSDTQYF
cdr3_nt: TGTGCCAGCAGCGTAGCCAGGGGATCAGATACGCAGTATTTT
v_call: TRBV9
clone_size: -
j_call: TRBJ2-3
d_call: -

cdr3_aa: CASSPPGLLSYEQYF
cdr3_nt: TGTGCCAGCAGTCCCCCCGGTTTGCTCTCCTACGAGCAGTACTTC
v_call: TRBV28
clone_size: -
j_call: TRBJ2-7
d_call: -

cdr3_aa: CASSEFWSAGGYTF
cdr3_nt: TGTGCCAGCAGTGAATTTTGGTCAGCGGGTGGCTACACCTTC
v_call: TRBV2
clone_size: -
j_call: TRBJ1-2
d_call: -

cdr3_aa: CAWSTGGAGGPEETQYF
cdr3_nt: TGTGCCTGGAGTACCGGAGGCGCGGGAGGGCCCGAAGAGACCCAGTACTTC
v_call: TRBV30
clone_size: -
j_call: TRBJ2-5
d_call: TRBD2

cdr3_aa: CASSLGPDSGRRNEQFF
cdr3_nt: TGCGCCAGCAGCTTGGGGCCCGATAGCGGGAGGCGTAATGAGCAGTTCTTC
v_call: TRBV5-1
clone_size: -
j_call: TRBJ2-1
d_call: TRBD2

cdr3_aa: CASSLVNRPQGIQYF
cdr3_nt: TGTGCCAGCAGCTTGGTCAACAGGCCCCAGGGCATTCAGTACTTC
v_call: TRBV5-6
clone_size: -
j_call: TRBJ2-4
d_call: -

cdr3_aa: CASSSYSGRNNEQFF
cdr3_nt: TGTGCCAGCAGCTCCTATAGCGGGAGGAACAATGAGCAGTTCTTC
v_call: TRBV11-2
clone_size: -
j_call: TRBJ2-1
d_call: TRBD2

cdr3_aa: CASSEPGQGDTEAFF
cdr3_nt: TGTGCCAGCAGCGAACCGGGACAGGGGGACACTGAAGCTTTCTTT
v_call: TRBV25-1
clone_size: -
j_call: TRBJ1-1
d_call: TRBD1

cdr3_aa: CASSFFTSGQGDTQYF
cdr3_nt: TGTGCCAGCAGCTTTTTTACTAGCGGCCAAGGGGATACGCAGTATTTT
v_call: TRBV5-6
clone_size: -
j_call: TRBJ2-3
d_call: TRBD2

cdr3_aa: CASSVTGTGPNYGYTF
cdr3_nt: TGTGCCAGCAGCGTAACCGGGACAGGACCTAACTATGGCTACACCTTC
v_call: TRBV9
clone_size: -
j_call: TRBJ1-2
d_call: TRBD1